Described below is a single T cell receptor beta chain sequence and its context. Its antigen is unidentified. Sequenced by immunoSEQ multiplex PCR; TCRdb stores in-frame clones only, minus some. The table shows about 42,000 clones, with 82% occurring only once. The data belong to a study of OX40 agonist ivuxolimab in advanced cancers. Trimming pared 6 bases from V and 3 bases from J, leaving 15 bases between. The CDR3 runs 14 residues. CDR1 and CDR2 from the germline V gene are SQVTM and ANQGSEA. Overall study results and limits: The study did not work out the antigen specificity of the expanded peripheral T cells. Doses of 0.1 to 3.0 mg/kg were accompanied by clonal expansion of CD4+ and CD8+ blood T cells by week 6. In general, CD8+ T cells held more expanded clones than CD4+ did, on average.

The rearrangement joins TRBV29-1 to TRBJ2-1; D is tentatively TRBD1 or TRBD2 (6 bases each). This clonotype was sampled from an adult with an advanced solid tumor such as melanoma, head and neck, liver or kidney cancer. This sample comprised CD4+ or CD8+ T cells sorted from blood, obtained in a trial of the OX40 agonist ivuxolimab. The CDR3 spells CSVAGGRGYNEQFF. The CDR3 DNA sequence: TGCAGCGTGGCCGGGGGCAGGGGCTACAATGAGCAGTTCTTC.